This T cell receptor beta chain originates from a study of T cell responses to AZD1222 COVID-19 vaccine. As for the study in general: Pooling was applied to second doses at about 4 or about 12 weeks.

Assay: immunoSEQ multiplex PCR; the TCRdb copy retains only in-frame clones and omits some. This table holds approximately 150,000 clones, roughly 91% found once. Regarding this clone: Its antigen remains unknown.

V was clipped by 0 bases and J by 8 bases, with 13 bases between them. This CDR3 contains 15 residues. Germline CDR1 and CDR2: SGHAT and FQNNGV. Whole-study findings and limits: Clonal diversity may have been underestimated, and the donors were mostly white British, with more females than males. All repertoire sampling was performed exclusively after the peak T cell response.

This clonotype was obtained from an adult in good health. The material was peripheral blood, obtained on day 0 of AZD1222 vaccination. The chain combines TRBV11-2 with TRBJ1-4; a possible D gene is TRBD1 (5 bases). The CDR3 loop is CASSLEMGRGEKLFF. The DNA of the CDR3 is TGTGCCAGCAGCTTAGAGATGGGGCGAGGAGAAAAACTGTTTTTT.